The present entry profiles one T cell receptor (beta chain) with its context. The data were taken from a study of blood T cell repertoires in COVID-19. Study-wide background: Sample material is recorded as cDNA or gDNA derived from T cells, B-cell-depleted T cells, or PBMCs.

The method was immunoSEQ multiplex PCR; TCRdb's version includes in-frame clones alone and lacks a portion of them. The table includes about 150,000 clones, 80% to 90% detected once. The sequence was obtained from a woman aged 40 to 55 with acute or convalescent COVID-19. Sample: peripheral blood.

The chain's CDR3 is CASSGGGISNQPQHF. DNA for the CDR3: TGTGCCAGCAGCGGTGGGGGGATTAGCAATCAGCCCCAGCATTTT. The chain recombines TRBV9 with TRBJ1-5; possible D gene TRBD1, 5 bases. The CDR3 length is 15 residues. Trimming shortened V by 3 bases and J by 0 bases, and 10 bases separated the two germline ends. Germline loops: CDR1 SGDLS, CDR2 YYNGEE.